This is a list of T cell receptor beta chains from one sample in a study of spatial heterogeneity in lung cancer. TCRdb called the 5' RACE reads again in MiXCR, with one record for every CDR3 protein. The sample shows about 22,000 distinct CDR3 sequences, 4.6% of them seen only once. The sequencing here drew on PBMCs, taken at surgery. These receptors were collected from a male donor with early-stage non-small cell lung cancer. Each CDR3 is given with its conserved first and last residue. The D gene is left open where the match is weak. Expanded clones get a size class; other rows say once, few or many, or leave the size out.

j_gene: TRBJ2-4
d_gene: TRBD1
v_gene: TRBV6-6
abundance: many
CDR3aa: CASSSMTGGLAKNIQYF
CDR3nt: TGTGCCAGCAGTTCCATGACAGGGGGTCTAGCCAAAAACATTCAGTACTTC

j_gene: TRBJ1-1
d_gene: TRBD1
v_gene: TRBV11-2
abundance: NA
CDR3aa: CASSLVRGQGDTEAFF
CDR3nt: TGTGCCAGCAGCTTAGTCCGTGGACAGGGTGATACTGAAGCTTTCTTT

j_gene: TRBJ2-5
d_gene: NA
v_gene: TRBV7-6
abundance: many
CDR3aa: CASSLSPRYGTQYF
CDR3nt: TGTGCCAGCAGCTTATCCCCTAGGTACGGGACCCAGTACTTC

j_gene: TRBJ1-1
d_gene: NA
v_gene: TRBV12-3/TRBV12-4
abundance: many
CDR3aa: CASSPLAGRTEAFF
CDR3nt: TGTGCCAGCAGTCCCCTGGCGGGGCGCACTGAAGCTTTCTTT

j_gene: TRBJ2-1
d_gene: NA
v_gene: TRBV21-1
abundance: NA
CDR3aa: CASSKAPQVSHRRLSSYNEQFF
CDR3nt: TGTGCCAGCAGCAAAGCCCCGCAGGTTTCACACCGACGCCTAAGCTCCTACAATGAGCAGTTCTTC

j_gene: TRBJ2-5
d_gene: NA
v_gene: TRBV20-1
abundance: many
CDR3aa: CSASSPGGMRETQYF
CDR3nt: TGCAGTGCTAGCTCCCCGGGCGGAATGAGGGAGACCCAGTACTTC

j_gene: TRBJ2-7
d_gene: TRBD2
v_gene: TRBV20-1
abundance: many
CDR3aa: CSASRGEEQYF
CDR3nt: TGCAGTGCTAGTCGGGGGGAGGAGCAGTACTTC

j_gene: TRBJ2-7
d_gene: TRBD2
v_gene: TRBV9
abundance: many
CDR3aa: CASSETGTSDPYEQYF
CDR3nt: TGTGCCAGCAGCGAAACCGGGACTAGCGACCCGTACGAGCAGTACTTC

j_gene: TRBJ2-3
d_gene: NA
v_gene: TRBV30
abundance: NA
CDR3aa: CAWGLGGTDTQYF
CDR3nt: TGTGCCTGGGGCCTAGGGGGCACAGATACGCAGTATTTT

j_gene: TRBJ2-3
d_gene: NA
v_gene: TRBV9
abundance: many
CDR3aa: CASSPGGGVTDTQYF
CDR3nt: TGTGCCAGCAGCCCAGGAGGGGGGGTGACAGATACGCAGTATTTT

j_gene: TRBJ1-6
d_gene: NA
v_gene: TRBV7-2
abundance: few
CDR3aa: CASSLAGASSYNSPLHF
CDR3nt: TGTGCCAGCAGCTTAGCGGGGGCGAGCTCCTATAATTCACCCCTCCACTTT

j_gene: TRBJ2-7
d_gene: NA
v_gene: TRBV18
abundance: many
CDR3aa: CASSPGAPGVYEQYF
CDR3nt: TGTGCCAGCTCACCAGGAGCCCCTGGGGTCTACGAGCAGTACTTC

j_gene: TRBJ2-5
d_gene: TRBD1
v_gene: TRBV6-2/TRBV6-3
abundance: many
CDR3aa: CASRPTGEETQYF
CDR3nt: TGTGCCAGCAGGCCGACAGGGGAAGAGACCCAGTACTTC

j_gene: TRBJ1-5
d_gene: TRBD1
v_gene: TRBV20-1
abundance: medium-sized
CDR3aa: CSAEGQGSSNQPQHF
CDR3nt: TGCAGTGCGGAAGGACAGGGCTCATCGAATCAGCCCCAGCATTTT

j_gene: TRBJ2-3
d_gene: NA
v_gene: TRBV12-2
abundance: NA
CDR3aa: CASRLVPSQREILDTQYF
CDR3nt: TGTGCAAGTCGCTTAGTTCCGTCCCAGCGGGAGATACTAGATACGCAGTATTTT

j_gene: TRBJ2-2
d_gene: NA
v_gene: TRBV7-9
abundance: many
CDR3aa: CASSPGLRGHTNTGELFF
CDR3nt: TGTGCCAGCAGCCCCGGGTTGAGAGGACACACCAACACCGGGGAGCTGTTTTTT

j_gene: TRBJ2-3
d_gene: NA
v_gene: TRBV28
abundance: many
CDR3aa: CASSDTTDTQYF
CDR3nt: TGTGCCAGCAGTGACACCACAGATACGCAGTATTTT

j_gene: TRBJ2-7
d_gene: TRBD2
v_gene: TRBV6-2/TRBV6-3
abundance: many
CDR3aa: CASSYGTSVLDEQYF
CDR3nt: TGTGCCAGCAGTTACGGGACTAGCGTATTGGACGAGCAGTACTTC

j_gene: TRBJ2-2
d_gene: NA
v_gene: TRBV7-9
abundance: medium-sized
CDR3aa: CASSLAQWNTGELFF
CDR3nt: TGTGCCAGCAGCTTAGCGCAATGGAACACCGGGGAGCTGTTTTTT

j_gene: TRBJ1-1
d_gene: NA
v_gene: TRBV7-3
abundance: many
CDR3aa: CASSLTGSTEAFF
CDR3nt: TGTGCCAGCAGCTTAACGGGGAGCACTGAAGCTTTCTTT

j_gene: TRBJ1-4
d_gene: NA
v_gene: TRBV7-9
abundance: medium-sized
CDR3aa: CASNPQGLNEKLFF
CDR3nt: TGTGCCAGCAACCCACAGGGTCTTAATGAAAAACTGTTTTTT

j_gene: TRBJ1-3
d_gene: NA
v_gene: TRBV7-9
abundance: many
CDR3aa: CASSSLGAISGNTIYF
CDR3nt: TGTGCCAGCAGCTCCCTCGGGGCCATCTCTGGAAACACCATATATTTT

j_gene: TRBJ2-3
d_gene: TRBD2
v_gene: TRBV7-2
abundance: many
CDR3aa: CASSFLLAGVGTDTQYF
CDR3nt: TGTGCCAGCAGCTTCCTCCTAGCGGGAGTAGGCACAGATACGCAGTATTTT

j_gene: TRBJ1-3
d_gene: NA
v_gene: TRBV5-1
abundance: medium-sized
CDR3aa: CASSVDSSSGNTIYF
CDR3nt: TGCGCCAGCAGCGTGGACAGCAGCTCTGGAAACACCATATATTTT

j_gene: TRBJ2-7
d_gene: NA
v_gene: TRBV29-1
abundance: medium-sized
CDR3aa: CSAGMSSYEQYF
CDR3nt: TGCAGCGCGGGAATGAGCTCCTACGAGCAGTACTTC